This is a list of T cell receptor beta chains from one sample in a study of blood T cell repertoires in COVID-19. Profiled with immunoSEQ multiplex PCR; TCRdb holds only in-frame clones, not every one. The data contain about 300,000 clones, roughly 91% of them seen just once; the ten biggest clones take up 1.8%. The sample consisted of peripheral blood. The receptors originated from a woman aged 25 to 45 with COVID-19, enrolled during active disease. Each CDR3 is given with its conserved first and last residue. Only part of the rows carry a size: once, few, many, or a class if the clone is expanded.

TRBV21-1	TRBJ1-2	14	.	CASSRTTIFYGYTF
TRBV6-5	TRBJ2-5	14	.	CASSLTGGEETQYF
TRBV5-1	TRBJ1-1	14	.	CASSIERPNAEAFF
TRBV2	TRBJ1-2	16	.	CASSEGGTGSWGGYTF
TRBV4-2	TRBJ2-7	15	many	CASSPTEGGSYEQYF
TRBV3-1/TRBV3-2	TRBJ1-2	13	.	CASSQDSRYGYTF
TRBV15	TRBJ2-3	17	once	CATSRGRGGGGTDTQYF
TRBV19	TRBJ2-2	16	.	CASSIVGLANDGELFF
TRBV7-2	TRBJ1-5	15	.	CASSRTGLGNQPQHF
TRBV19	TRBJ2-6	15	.	CASSDASSGANVLTF
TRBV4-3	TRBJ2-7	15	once	CASSQVAEYSYEQYF
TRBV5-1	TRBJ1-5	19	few	CASSLSRDRGRIDNQPQHF
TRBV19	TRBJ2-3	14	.	CASSIAGGPDTQYF
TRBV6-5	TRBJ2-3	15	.	CASSYSGQGTDTQYF
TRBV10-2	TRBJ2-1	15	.	CASSDKGTGVREQFF
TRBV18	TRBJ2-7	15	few	CASSPLGQGSYEQYF
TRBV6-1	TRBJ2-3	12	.	CASSELSDTQYF
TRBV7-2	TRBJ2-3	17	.	CASSLGVSGGGTDTQYF
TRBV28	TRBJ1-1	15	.	CASSLAGTANTEAFF
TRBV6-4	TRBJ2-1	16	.	CASSVSGQGNYNEQFF
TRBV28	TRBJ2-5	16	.	CASSFLGGGSLETQYF
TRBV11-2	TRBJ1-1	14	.	CASSRQPSNTEAFF
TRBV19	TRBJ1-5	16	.	CASSMYGGGVNQPQHF
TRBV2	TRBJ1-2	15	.	CASRTDRSEVYGYTF
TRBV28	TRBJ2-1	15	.	CASSPPTGVYNEQFF
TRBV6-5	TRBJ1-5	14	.	CASSPGTGHQPQHF
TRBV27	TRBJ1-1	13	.	CASSMTIRAEAFF
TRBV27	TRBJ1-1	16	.	CASSTFFGQLNTEAFF
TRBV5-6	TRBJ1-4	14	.	CASSLVDRNEKLFF
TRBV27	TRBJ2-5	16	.	CASRRTGSFLQETQYF
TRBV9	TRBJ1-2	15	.	CASSVGAEDSIGYTF
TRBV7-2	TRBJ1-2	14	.	CASSLNQGSYGYTF
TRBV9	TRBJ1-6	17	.	CASSAKQGSSYNSPLHF
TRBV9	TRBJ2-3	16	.	CASSATSGGAEDTQYF
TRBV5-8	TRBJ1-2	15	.	CASSLEGQVYYGYTF
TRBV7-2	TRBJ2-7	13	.	CASSLGTGYEQYF
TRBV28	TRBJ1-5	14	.	CASSLPRQGQPQHF
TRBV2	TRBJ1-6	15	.	CASSDMSSYNSPLHF
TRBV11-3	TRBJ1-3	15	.	CASSLTGVSGNTIYF
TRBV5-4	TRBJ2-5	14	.	CASSFYGGAETQYF
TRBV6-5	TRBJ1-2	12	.	CATKTGYDGYTF
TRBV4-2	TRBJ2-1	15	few	CASSQALAGDGEQFF
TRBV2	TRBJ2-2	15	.	CASMRGTGVPGELFF
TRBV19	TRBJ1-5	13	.	CASSHPPRQPQHF
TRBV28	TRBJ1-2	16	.	CASSLPPGTGNYGYTF
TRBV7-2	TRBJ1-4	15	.	CASSQRTGGNEKLFF
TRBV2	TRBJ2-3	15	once	CASRRLAGGADTQYF
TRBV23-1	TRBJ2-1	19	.	CASSSRRRQGAPYGNEQFF
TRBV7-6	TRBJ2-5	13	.	CASSPLLQETQYF
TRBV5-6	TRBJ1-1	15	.	CASSLAGQGHTEAFF
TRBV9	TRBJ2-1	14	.	CASSEAGLYNEQFF
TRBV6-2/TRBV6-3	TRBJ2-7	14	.	CASSYAGPSDEQYF
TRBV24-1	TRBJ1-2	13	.	CATSDNEDYGYTF
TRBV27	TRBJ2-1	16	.	CASSLGGGPSYNEQFF
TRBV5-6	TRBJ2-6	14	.	CASRSGTGANVLTF